One sample yielded the 2 T cell receptor beta chains listed below, sequenced in a study of shared clonotypes between healthy human individuals. Assay: immunoSEQ multiplex PCR; the TCRdb copy retains only in-frame clones and omits some. The sample holds about 680,000 clones; 73% are singletons and the top ten take around 2%. Sequences were obtained from memory CD4+ T cells sorted from blood. This sample's subset: CD45RA-negative fraction. The receptors shown here come from a woman aged 30 to 39 in good health.

The chain uses TRBV7-8 and TRBJ2-5; D is ambiguous. Looked up from germline, CDR1 is SGHVS and CDR2 is FQNEAQ. The CDR3 has 11 residues. The ends were cut back, 5 bases at V and 12 bases at J, with 13 bases in the middle. Written as DNA, the CDR3 is TGTGCCAGCAGCATGTCCGGGCCAGAGTACTTC. This gives the protein CASSMSGPEYF.

V gene TRBV19 combines with J gene TRBJ2-7; tentatively, D is TRBD1 (5 bases). The V end was cut by 1 base, the J end by 0 bases, with 13 bases between. Germline CDR1 reads LNHDA; CDR2 reads SQIVND (reference sequence). The CDR3 runs 16 residues. CDR3 protein: CASSIGSRESSYEQYF. The CDR3 nucleotides are TGTGCCAGTAGTATAGGGAGCAGGGAAAGCTCCTACGAGCAGTACTTC.